The T cell receptor (beta chain) described here comes from a study of glioma-infiltrating T cells after dendritic cell vaccination. Study as a whole: Patients received three intradermal dendritic cell vaccine injections at biweekly intervals.

TCRB CDR3 was amplified from 2 ug genomic DNA or less. Clones were read by immunoSEQ multiplex PCR, and TCRdb kept only the in-frame ones, dropping some. The sample holds roughly 51,000 clones; 65% to 90% are singletons and the top ten take about 10%. Patients had residual fresh-frozen tumor tissue and more than two years of survival data. The CDR3 is 16 residues long. Germline V gene data show CDR1 as MNHNY and CDR2 as SVGAGI (reference sequence). V lost 7 bases and J lost 5; bases outside the gene matches: 16. This receptor was identified in a human donor with glioblastoma. The J gene is TRBJ2-7, the V gene TRBV6-6, with 8 bases identical to TRBD2. Sequencing was performed on blood, taken before dendritic cell vaccination. CDR3 protein: CASTRQGGRLYDEQYF. DNA for the CDR3: TGTGCCAGCACCCGTCAGGGCGGGAGGTTATATGACGAGCAGTACTTC.